This T cell receptor beta chain is drawn from a study of vaccination and CD4 T cells after COVID-19. Sequencing of cultured CD4+ T cell DNA used the Oncomine TCR Beta short-read assay. TCRdb re-called the PCR reads with MiXCR, one entry per CDR3 protein. The profile shows about 7,800 distinct CDR3 sequences, about 54% of them singletons. A remark on this clonotype: The antigen remains unidentified.

The treatment is: roughly 11-day PBMC culture with coronavirus spike peptide pools or control peptides (ViraFEST assay). J gave up 7 bases and V 5 bases, and 15 bases lay outside the gene matches. The CDR3 loop spans 18 amino acids. CDR1 MDHEN and CDR2 SYDVKM come from the germline V gene. The source is a human donor who had recovered from COVID-19. The sample was CD4+ T cells from blood, cultured in vitro. The gene calls are TRBV28 and TRBJ2-1; 12 nucleotides line up with TRBD2. CDR3 in amino acids: CASSPHIGTSGFSNEQFF. CDR3 nucleotide sequence: TGTGCCAGCAGTCCCCACATCGGGACTAGCGGGTTCTCGAATGAGCAGTTCTTC.